What follows are 27 T cell receptor beta chains derived from one specimen sequenced in a study of blood T cell repertoires in COVID-19 (dated by TCRdb to 2018 to 2020). The protocol used for the library was the immunoSEQ multiplex PCR assay. Not all clones reach the TCRdb copy of this immuneACCESS table, which keeps in-frame sequences only. Checked studies attribute under half of the gap to unresolved V genes and leave the rest unexplained. Across this sample there are roughly 160,000 clones, with 85% seen only once. Of the sample, 6.5% to 9.5% is held by the ten largest clones. Specimen: peripheral blood. Receptors were obtained from a woman over 75 with COVID-19, enrolled during active disease.

Notes on this clone: Germline and junction disagree at one end, which may indicate a read error. The chain joins TRBV7-7 to TRBJ1-4, with a possible D match to TRBD1 (6 bases). Germline CDR1 reads SSHAT; CDR2 reads FNYEAQ (reference sequence). The CDR3 runs 14 residues. The CDR3, as DNA: TGTGCTAGCAGCTTACGGGAAGGGGGTGAAAAACTGTTTTTT. As protein: CASSLREGGEKLFF.

The chain joins TRBV3-1 (or the pseudogene TRBV3-2) to TRBJ2-7; TRBD1 matches 9 bases. The CDR3 covers 13 residues. The V and J ends lost 6 bases and 5 bases, in that order; junction bases with no gene match: 5. Germline V gives CDR1 LGHDT, CDR2 YNNKEL (reference sequence). For the CDR3, the DNA is TGTGCCAGCAGATCGTGGGACAGGGACGAGCAGTACTTC. This sequence encodes CASRSWDRDEQYF.

There are a few counts of this clone. The chain joins TRBV2 to TRBJ1-1; D may be TRBD1 (6 bases). CDR3 length equals 14 residues. In germline, CDR1 is SNHLY, CDR2 FYNNEI. The V end lost 4 bases, the J end lost 6 bases, and 15 bases lay between the germline ends. CDR3 protein: CASSVGGGRAEAFF. Written as DNA, the CDR3 is TGTGCCAGCAGTGTCGGGGGCGGGAGGGCTGAAGCTTTCTTT.

As regards this clone: This CDR3 is also generated by other DNA sequences in the sample. The chain links TRBV6-5 to TRBJ1-1, with D maybe TRBD1 (5 bases). V lost 6 bases and J lost 1, with 9 bases in between. Germline assignment: CDR1 MNHEY and CDR2 SVGAGI. The CDR3 consists of 13 residues. The CDR3 nucleotides read TGTGCCAGCAGCCTGACAGAGAACACTGAAGCTTTCTTT. Translating gives CASSLTENTEAFF.

CDR3 nucleotides: TGTGCCAGTAGTCCTAGGGGGCGCGAAAAGCCCAATGAGCAGTTCTTC. It encodes CASSPRGREKPNEQFF. This sequence joins TRBV19 and TRBJ2-1; TRBD1 matches 7 bases. Germline V gene sequence: CDR1 LNHDA, CDR2 SQIVND (reference sequence). After removal of 5 bases from V and 6 bases from J, the junction contained 13 bases not matched to a gene. The CDR3 consists of 16 residues.

The rearrangement links TRBV5-1 to TRBJ1-1, with a tentative D call TRBD1 (5 bases). The germline CDR1 and CDR2 sequences are SGHRS and YFSETQ. The CDR3 loop spans 16 amino acids. V was clipped by 4 bases and J by 4 bases, with 20 bases between them. This CDR3 reads CASSQSSKGVSTEAFF. The CDR3 coding sequence is TGCGCCAGCAGCCAAAGCTCCAAAGGGGTGAGCACTGAAGCTTTCTTT. Drawing the rest from reference TRBV5-1 and TRBJ1-1, the complete variable domain is KAGVTQTPRYLIKTRGQQVTLSCSPISGHRSVSWYQQTPGQGLQFLFEYFSETQRNKGNFPGRFSGRQFSNSRSEMNVSTLELGDSALYLCASSQSSKGVSTEAFFGQGTRLTVV.

The rearrangement joins TRBV7-9 to TRBJ1-4, with 8 positions matching TRBD1. The ends lost 2 bases at V and 6 bases at J; junction bases unmatched: 2. This CDR3 spans 14 amino acids. Per the germline V gene, CDR1 is SEHNR and CDR2 is FQNEAQ (reference sequence). The DNA for the CDR3 is TGTGCCAGCAGCTTATACAGGGGGGATGAAAAACTGTTTTTT. Translating it yields CASSLYRGDEKLFF.

The chain joins TRBV29-1 to TRBJ1-2; D unclear. Germline loops: CDR1 SQVTM, CDR2 ANQGSEA. V lost 8 bases and J lost 8, with 9 bases in between. CDR3 length: 9 residues. CDR3: CSPLEGYTF. The DNA of the CDR3 is TGCAGCCCCCTCGAGGGCTACACCTTC.

The chain carries TRBV28 and TRBJ1-1, with D unresolved. V gave up 5 bases and J gave up 7 bases, with 11 bases separating them. Germline CDR1 is MDHEN and CDR2 is SYDVKM. CDR3 size: 12 residues. The CDR3 reads CASSPRGGEAFF. CDR3 DNA: TGTGCCAGCAGTCCGCGGGGTGGTGAAGCTTTCTTT.

The chain uses TRBV13 and TRBJ2-1; TRBD2 agrees at 12 bases. With V trimmed by 0 bases and J by 7 bases, 4 bases remained unmatched. The CDR3 extends over 16 amino acids. Germline loops: CDR1 PRHDT, CDR2 FYEKMQ (reference sequence). As DNA, the CDR3 is TGTGCCAGCAGCTTAGGCTCCCTAGCGGGGGGGAATGAGCAGTTCTTC. It specifies CASSLGSLAGGNEQFF. The complete variable domain, with remaining parts taken from reference TRBV13 and TRBJ2-1, reads AAGVIQSPRHLIKEKRETATLKCYPIPRHDTVYWYQQGPGQDPQFLISFYEKMQSDKGSIPDRFSAQQFSDYHSELNMSSLELGDSALYFCASSLGSLAGGNEQFFGPGTRLTVL.

Concerning this clone: Other DNA sequences within the sample encode an identical CDR3. The chain combines TRBV3-1 (or the pseudogene TRBV3-2) with TRBJ2-5; D may be TRBD1 (6 bases). The CDR3 covers 13 residues. The germline V and J ends were trimmed by 0 bases and 4 bases, with 6 bases remaining between them. CDR1 is LGHDT and CDR2 is YNNKEL in the germline V gene (reference sequence). DNA of the CDR3: TGTGCCAGCAGCCAAGACAGGGGAGAGACCCAGTACTTC. The encoded protein is CASSQDRGETQYF.

This chain uses TRBV29-1 with TRBJ2-3, with D perhaps TRBD2 (5 bases). The CDR3 consists of 14 residues. V lost 4 bases and J 5 bases, leaving 16 bases between the germline ends. Germline CDR1 reads SQVTM; CDR2 reads ANQGSEA. In nucleotides, the CDR3 is TGCAGCGTTGTTCGGCCGACGGCGGGAGATACGCAGTATTTT. Residues: CSVVRPTAGDTQYF.

The sample holds one count of this clone. The rearrangement uses TRBV28 and TRBJ2-1, with TRBD2 as a possible D gene (6 bases). V gave up 6 bases and J gave up 5 bases, with 8 bases separating them. This CDR3 comprises 12 residues. Per the germline V gene, CDR1 is MDHEN and CDR2 is SYDVKM. The CDR3 DNA sequence: TGTGCCAGCAGACGGGGGAACAATGAGCAGTTCTTC. Translating gives CASRRGNNEQFF. The variable domain in full, with the rest retrieved from reference TRBV28 and TRBJ2-1, is DVKVTQSSRYLVKRTGEKVFLECVQDMDHENMFWYRQDPGLGLRLIYFSYDVKMKEKGDIPEGYSVSREKKERFSLILESASTNQTSMYLCASRRGNNEQFFGPGTRLTVL.

This rearrangement joins TRBV28 to TRBJ2-3, with a possible D match to TRBD2 (6 bases). The CDR3 covers 15 residues. Germline V gene data show CDR1 as MDHEN and CDR2 as SYDVKM. V lost 2 bases and J 6 bases, leaving 15 bases between the germline ends. The CDR3 sequence: CASSLTGSGWDTQYF. The CDR3 DNA reads as TGTGCCAGCAGTTTAACCGGGAGCGGGTGGGATACGCAGTATTTT.

The rearrangement uses TRBV5-1 and TRBJ2-2; TRBD2 aligns across 7 bases. Germline V lookup: CDR1 SGHRS, CDR2 YFSETQ. V shed 1 base and J 6 bases; nucleotides not matched to a gene: 9. The CDR3 is 16 residues long. The CDR3 spells CASSLMGGPEPGELFF. Written as DNA, the CDR3 is TGCGCCAGCAGCTTGATGGGAGGGCCCGAACCCGGGGAGCTGTTTTTT. The variable domain in full, completed from reference TRBV5-1 and TRBJ2-2, reads KAGVTQTPRYLIKTRGQQVTLSCSPISGHRSVSWYQQTPGQGLQFLFEYFSETQRNKGNFPGRFSGRQFSNSRSEMNVSTLELGDSALYLCASSLMGGPEPGELFFGEGSRLTVL.

V and J are TRBV6-6 and TRBJ1-1; D not certain. Germline assignment: CDR1 MNHNY and CDR2 SVGAGI (reference sequence). The length of the CDR3 is 13 residues. Trimming took 5 bases from V and 1 from J, leaving 8 bases between them. The CDR3 spells CASSLTGNTEAFF. The DNA of the CDR3 is TGTGCCAGCAGTCTGACTGGGAACACTGAAGCTTTCTTT.

The chain has TRBV7-2 and TRBJ1-1, with 8 bases matching TRBD1. J lost 4 bases, V lost 3 bases, and 1 base had no gene match. Germline V gene lookup returns CDR1 SGHTA and CDR2 FQGNSA. The CDR3 is 13 residues long. CDR3 in amino acids: CASSFGQGTEAFF. In nucleotides, the CDR3 is TGTGCCAGCAGCTTCGGACAGGGCACTGAAGCTTTCTTT.

This chain connects TRBV5-6 to TRBJ1-3, with D possibly being TRBD1 (6 bases). This CDR3 has 15 amino acids. Germline CDR1 SGHDT, CDR2 YYEEEE. V dropped 2 bases and J dropped 0 bases, with 9 bases sitting between them. DNA for the CDR3: TGTGCCAGCAGCTTCGGACAGTTCTCTGGAAACACCATATATTTT. Encoded protein: CASSFGQFSGNTIYF.

V gene TRBV19 combines with J gene TRBJ2-2; 8 nucleotides align to TRBD1. The CDR3 is 17 residues long. Germline lookup yields CDR1 LNHDA and CDR2 SQIVND (reference sequence). With 5 bases clipped from V and 7 bases from J, the junction kept 15 bases outside the gene matches. The CDR3 protein is CASSSGGVLQIGGELFF. The CDR3 region has the DNA TGTGCCAGTAGTTCAGGGGGCGTTCTTCAGATTGGCGGGGAGCTGTTTTTT.

The gene calls are TRBV27 and TRBJ2-1; possibly TRBD1 for D (6 bases). The germline V gene has CDR1 MNHEY and CDR2 SMNVEV (reference sequence). Trimming shortened V by 3 bases and J by 6 bases, and 15 bases separated the two germline ends. This CDR3 spans 15 amino acids. The CDR3 sequence: CASSFGLQGANEQFF. The CDR3 DNA reads as TGTGCCAGCAGTTTTGGATTACAGGGTGCCAATGAGCAGTTCTTC.

The chain links TRBV6-5 to TRBJ1-1; tentatively, D is TRBD1 (6 bases). The V end was cut by 2 bases, the J end by 1 base, with 8 bases between. This CDR3 is built from 14 residues. Germline assignment: CDR1 MNHEY and CDR2 SVGAGI. The CDR3 sequence is CASSYQGRNTEAFF. The CDR3 bases are TGTGCCAGCAGTTACCAGGGGAGGAACACTGAAGCTTTCTTT.

The chain is built from TRBV14 and TRBJ1-5; 7 bases line up with TRBD1. The J segment lost 6 bases and the V segment lost 2 bases, leaving 1 base of the junction unmatched. Germline V gives CDR1 SGHDN, CDR2 FVKESK. CDR3 size: 13 residues. The chain's CDR3 is CASSQTGAQPQHF. The DNA of the CDR3 is TGTGCCAGCAGCCAAACAGGGGCTCAGCCCCAGCATTTT.

This chain uses TRBV3-1 (or the pseudogene TRBV3-2) with TRBJ2-7, with D possibly matching TRBD2 (5 bases). The V gene lost 5 bases and the J gene lost 4 bases, with 15 bases spanning the gap. The CDR3 consists of 14 residues. The germline V gene has CDR1 LGHDT and CDR2 YNNKEL (reference sequence). The CDR3 coding sequence is TGTGCCAGCAGCACCGCCGTGGGAGCTTACGAGCAGTACTTC. Translating gives CASSTAVGAYEQYF.

The J gene is TRBJ1-1, the V gene TRBV6-5, with 8 nucleotides matching TRBD1. Germline V gives CDR1 MNHEY, CDR2 SVGAGI. Trimming cost V 6 bases and J 6 bases; bases outside gene matches: 6. The CDR3 totals 13 residues. The CDR3 DNA follows: TGTGCCAGCAGGATGGACAGGGTGCCTGAAGCTTTCTTT. It is translated as CASRMDRVPEAFF.

The table lists this clone with a few counts. The J gene is TRBJ1-2, the V gene TRBV2, with a possible D match to TRBD1 (6 bases). V lost 11 bases and J lost 5, with 15 bases in between. CDR3 length: 12 amino acids. Germline CDR1 is SNHLY and CDR2 is FYNNEI. CDR3 in DNA: TGTGCCGGGATCAGGGGAGGGTATGGCTACACCTTC. As protein: CAGIRGGYGYTF.

The chain carries TRBV24-1 and TRBJ2-1, with 9 bases fitting TRBD2. Germline trimming cut 7 bases from V and 6 bases from J; bases unmatched to any gene: 12. CDR1 and CDR2 (germline): KGHDR, SFDVKD. The CDR3 runs 16 residues. The CDR3 region is CATRASGKGSRNEQFF. The CDR3 nucleotides read TGTGCCACCAGGGCTAGCGGGAAAGGGAGCCGCAATGAGCAGTTCTTC.

The chain recombines TRBV5-1 with TRBJ2-1; TRBD1 matches 7 bases. V was pared by 3 bases and J by 0 bases, with 3 bases of the junction left unmatched. This CDR3 spans 15 amino acids. Germline V gene lookup returns CDR1 SGHRS and CDR2 YFSETQ. CDR3 sequence reads: CASSWTGDSYNEQFF. As DNA, the CDR3 is TGCGCCAGCAGCTGGACAGGAGACTCCTACAATGAGCAGTTCTTC.